These T cell receptor beta chains were read from a single sample in a study of T cells in Graves' hyperthyroidism and ophthalmopathy. TCRdb analysed the multiplex PCR reads with MiXCR anew, one entry per CDR3 protein. Of about 480,000 distinct CDR3 sequences listed, about an eighth are singletons. The sequenced material came from blood. All receptors come from a woman aged 18-29 years with Graves' hyperthyroidism. The CDR3 runs from the conserved cysteine through the conserved F or W. A D gene is named only where the DNA matches it firmly. Only some rows state a clone size, as once, few, many or a class for expanded clones.

j_call v_call d_call clone_size cdr3_aa cdr3_nt
TRBJ1-1 TRBV9 NA many CASSARQANTEAFF TGTGCCAGCAGCGCAAGACAGGCGAACACTGAAGCTTTCTTT
TRBJ2-5 TRBV2 NA many CASTLTEETQYF TGTGCCAGCACCCTTACGGAGGAGACCCAGTACTTC
TRBJ2-1 TRBV19 TRBD2 NA CASMGGSYNEQFF TGTGCCAGTATGGGCGGGAGTTACAATGAGCAGTTCTTC
TRBJ2-1 TRBV12-3/TRBV12-4 NA many CASSPSPLDEQFF TGTGCCAGCAGTCCCAGTCCACTGGATGAGCAGTTCTTC
TRBJ2-3 TRBV6-1 TRBD2 NA CASSELGGSFADTQYF TGTGCCAGCAGTGAACTTGGCGGGAGCTTTGCAGATACGCAGTATTTT
TRBJ2-1 TRBV29-1 TRBD2 many CSVEDKPGLGPYNEQFF TGCAGCGTTGAAGACAAACCGGGACTAGGACCATACAATGAGCAGTTCTTC
TRBJ2-1 TRBV11-2 TRBD2 few CASSREVLAGGVVEQFF TGTGCCAGCAGCCGAGAAGTTCTAGCGGGAGGTGTTGTTGAGCAGTTCTTC
TRBJ2-1 TRBV5-1 TRBD2 many CASSLEVAGAVDEQFF TGCGCCAGCAGCTTGGAGGTAGCGGGAGCTGTGGATGAGCAGTTCTTC
TRBJ1-2 TRBV29-1 NA NA CSVGEGGVDYGYTF TGCAGCGTTGGGGAGGGAGGGGTCGACTATGGCTACACCTTC
TRBJ2-1 TRBV11-3 TRBD2 many CASSLDSRLAGENEQFF TGTGCCAGCAGCTTAGATTCTAGGCTAGCGGGAGAGAATGAGCAGTTCTTC
TRBJ1-1 TRBV11-3 NA many CASSKRPSNTEAFF TGTGCCAGCAGCAAACGCCCCAGCAACACTGAAGCTTTCTTT
TRBJ2-3 TRBV7-9 NA many CASSSPHTDTQYF TGTGCCAGCAGCTCCCCACACACAGATACGCAGTATTTT
TRBJ2-7 TRBV18 NA many CASSPPGLRIHEQYF TGTGCCAGCTCACCTCCGGGACTGCGAATCCACGAGCAGTACTTC
TRBJ1-2 TRBV27 NA many CASSPEGRQRSYGYTF TGTGCCAGCAGTCCCGAGGGGCGACAGAGGAGCTATGGCTACACCTTC
TRBJ1-4 TRBV5-1 NA few CASSLEGGETNEKLFF TGCGCCAGCAGCTTGGAAGGCGGGGAGACTAATGAAAAACTGTTTTTT
TRBJ1-4 TRBV7-9 NA few CASSLGSGGEKLFF TGTGCCAGCAGCTTAGGGTCTGGGGGAGAAAAACTGTTTTTT
TRBJ2-1 TRBV7-3 TRBD2 few CASSSTGAGGPDEQFF TGTGCCAGCAGCTCCACTGGTGCGGGAGGGCCGGACGAGCAGTTCTTC
TRBJ2-2 TRBV5-1 TRBD2 many CASSHTTSGRTGELFF TGCGCCAGCTCCCATACAACTAGCGGGAGGACCGGGGAGCTGTTTTTT
TRBJ1-5 TRBV6-2/TRBV6-3 NA few CASRPGQLNQPQHF TGTGCCAGCAGGCCGGGACAACTAAATCAGCCCCAGCATTTT
TRBJ1-1 TRBV5-8 NA many CASTPFSAGGVNTEAFF TGTGCCAGCACCCCGTTCTCGGCCGGGGGAGTGAACACTGAAGCTTTCTTT